The 23 T cell receptor beta chains reported below all come from one sample, sequenced in a study of shared clonotypes between healthy human individuals. Assay: immunoSEQ multiplex PCR; the TCRdb copy retains only in-frame clones and omits some. Among about 2 million clones, about 95% were seen once, and the ten largest hold roughly 1.1%. Selected positively for CCR7 and CD45RO-negative, naive CD8 cells excluded terminally differentiated effector memory CD45RA+ cells. The sequenced material came from naive CD8+ T cells sorted from blood. Source of these receptors: a man between 18 and 35 years old in good health.

The genes are TRBV27 and TRBJ1-2, with unresolved D. The CDR3 loop spans 13 amino acids. V lost 4 bases and J lost 0, with 6 bases in between. CDR1 is MNHEY, CDR2 SMNVEV, per germline (reference sequence). CDR3 in DNA: TGTGCCAGCAGTTGGGCTCCTAACTATGGCTACACCTTC. This encodes CASSWAPNYGYTF.

The chain couples TRBV6-5 to TRBJ1-2; D is unclear. Trimming took 5 bases from V and 2 from J, leaving 9 bases between them. Germline values: CDR1 MNHEY, CDR2 SVGAGI. CDR3 length equals 13 residues. CDR3 residues: CASSPADNYGYTF. The CDR3 nucleotides are TGTGCCAGCAGTCCCGCGGACAACTATGGCTACACCTTC.

The rearrangement uses TRBV5-1 and TRBJ2-2, with TRBD2 identical over 12 bases. The CDR3 length is 17 residues. CDR1 SGHRS and CDR2 YFSETQ come from the germline V gene. With V trimmed by 0 bases and J by 6 bases, 6 bases remained unmatched. This CDR3 reads CASSLASSGGAPGELFF. CDR3 DNA: TGCGCCAGCAGCTTGGCCTCTAGCGGGGGGGCCCCCGGGGAGCTGTTTTTT. Variable domain in full (rest from reference TRBV5-1 and TRBJ2-2): KAGVTQTPRYLIKTRGQQVTLSCSPISGHRSVSWYQQTPGQGLQFLFEYFSETQRNKGNFPGRFSGRQFSNSRSEMNVSTLELGDSALYLCASSLASSGGAPGELFFGEGSRLTVL.

V gene TRBV4-1 combines with J gene TRBJ1-6; D is possibly TRBD1 (5 bases). The CDR3 sequence is 15 residues long. Germline V gene lookup returns CDR1 MGHRA and CDR2 YSYEKL. Trimming took off 1 base at V and 6 bases at J, with 10 bases between the two ends. The chain's CDR3 is CASSQGDGPNSPLHF. For the CDR3, the DNA is TGCGCCAGCAGCCAAGGGGACGGACCTAATTCACCCCTCCACTTT.

For this clone: Distinct nucleotide sequences in the sample also encode this CDR3. The rearrangement joins TRBV5-1 to TRBJ1-4; maybe TRBD1 (6 bases). Germline-derived CDR1 and CDR2 are SGHRS and YFSETQ. The CDR3 is 15 residues long. V lost 0 bases and J 7 bases, leaving 13 bases between the germline ends. The CDR3 sequence is CASSLEGGVGEKLFF. As DNA, the CDR3 is TGCGCCAGCAGCTTGGAGGGGGGCGTAGGTGAAAAACTGTTTTTT.

The V and J genes are TRBV7-2 and TRBJ2-1; 8 bases are shared with TRBD2. The CDR3 is 15 amino acids. With 5 bases clipped from V and 3 bases from J, the junction kept 6 bases outside the gene matches. From germline, CDR1 is SGHTA and CDR2 FQGNSA. In DNA form, the CDR3 reads TGTGCCAGCAGCCTAAGCGGGAGAGACTACAATGAGCAGTTCTTC. This translates into CASSLSGRDYNEQFF.

This chain joins TRBV6-5 and TRBJ2-3; either TRBD1 or TRBD2 may fit D (5 bases each). V lost 4 bases and J lost 2, with 13 bases in between. The germline CDR1 and CDR2 sequences are MNHEY and SVGAGI. The CDR3 has 15 amino acids. The chain's CDR3 is CASSLGTRDTDTQYF. In DNA, the CDR3 is TGTGCCAGCAGTTTAGGGACGCGCGACACAGATACGCAGTATTTT.

The chain recombines TRBV7-9 with TRBJ2-7; 10 bases are shared with TRBD2. The germline CDR1 and CDR2 sequences are SEHNR and FQNEAQ (reference sequence). The V and J ends lost 1 base and 5 bases, in that order; junction bases with no gene match: 8. CDR3 length equals 16 residues. CDR3 DNA sequence: TGTGCCAGCAGCTTAGGAGCTAGCGGGAGTACCCACGAGCAGTACTTC. Encoded protein: CASSLGASGSTHEQYF.

The J gene is TRBJ1-2, the V gene TRBV6-5; TRBD1 matches 10 bases. This CDR3 region has 15 residues. Unmatched junction bases numbered 5, after V lost 5 bases and J lost 2 bases. Germline values: CDR1 MNHEY, CDR2 SVGAGI. The CDR3 nucleotides read TGTGCCAGCAGTGGCATGGGACAGGGGAACTATGGCTACACCTTC. Translating it yields CASSGMGQGNYGYTF.

This clone was seen a single time. In the same sample, other DNA sequences code for this CDR3. The rearrangement links TRBV5-6 to TRBJ2-3; D gene ambiguous. V was pared by 4 bases and J by 6 bases, with 12 bases between. This CDR3 has 13 amino acids. Germline CDR1 reads SGHDT; CDR2 reads YYEEEE. The CDR3 sequence: CASSPPAGDTQYF. CDR3 DNA sequence: TGTGCCAGCAGCCCTCCGGCCGGGGATACGCAGTATTTT.

This chain uses TRBV4-1 with TRBJ1-6; D is uncertain. The CDR3 runs 16 residues. The V end was cut by 4 bases, the J end by 0 bases, with 10 bases between. Germline-derived CDR1 and CDR2 are MGHRA and YSYEKL. CDR3 bases: TGCGCCAGCAGCCCATCGGTAGCCTCCTATAATTCACCCCTCCACTTT. Its protein product is CASSPSVASYNSPLHF.

This rearrangement joins TRBV6-6 to TRBJ2-1; perhaps TRBD2 as D (5 bases). The CDR3 is made up of 12 amino acids. Germline V gene data show CDR1 as MNHNY and CDR2 as SVGAGI (reference sequence). V was cut by 2 bases and J by 7 bases, with 6 bases left in between. In DNA form, the CDR3 reads TGTGCCAGCAGTTACCTAGCAAATGAGCAGTTCTTC. Residues: CASSYLANEQFF.

As regards this clone: This same CDR3 is encoded by further DNA sequences in the sample. The rearrangement joins TRBV7-9 to TRBJ1-5; D ambiguous. Germline V CDR1 and CDR2: SEHNR, FQNEAQ (reference sequence). CDR3 length equals 13 residues. The ends were cut back, 5 bases at V and 1 base at J, with 6 bases in the middle. The CDR3 here is CASSPGSNQPQHF. The CDR3 bases are TGTGCCAGCAGCCCTGGCAGCAATCAGCCCCAGCATTTT.

This rearrangement joins TRBV28 to TRBJ1-2; the match to TRBD1 covers 7 bases. The CDR3 length is 15 residues. From germline, CDR1 is MDHEN and CDR2 SYDVKM. The V gene end was trimmed by 3 bases and the J gene end by 4 bases; junction bases not matched to a gene: 8. CDR3 sequence: CASSFPAGGIYGYTF. The CDR3 bases are TGTGCCAGCAGTTTCCCAGCAGGGGGAATCTATGGCTACACCTTC.

The CDR3 loop reads CASSLGDSPDGYTF. The DNA for the CDR3 is TGTGCCAGCAGCTTAGGGGACAGCCCTGATGGCTACACCTTC. This chain links TRBV7-6 with TRBJ1-2; 7 bases map to TRBD1. Germline V gives CDR1 SGHVS, CDR2 FNYEAQ. With 1 base clipped from V and 6 bases from J, the junction kept 5 bases outside the gene matches. The CDR3 runs to 14 residues.

The chain joins TRBV29-1 to TRBJ2-5, with 11 bases that match TRBD2. The trim removed 8 bases at V and 2 bases at J, leaving 4 bases unmatched. In germline, CDR1 is SQVTM, CDR2 ANQGSEA. CDR3 length: 13 residues. The CDR3 sequence: CSSLAGGQETQYF. The CDR3 DNA follows: TGCAGCTCCCTAGCGGGGGGACAAGAGACCCAGTACTTC.

V and J are TRBV30 and TRBJ1-5; 8 bases are shared with TRBD1. Trimming removed 5 bases from V and 1 base from J; junction bases left unmatched: 7. Looked up from germline, CDR1 is GTSNPN and CDR2 is SVGIG (reference sequence). CDR3 length: 15 amino acids. The CDR3 is CAWAGGAGSNQPQHF. The CDR3, as DNA: TGTGCCTGGGCAGGGGGCGCGGGAAGCAATCAGCCCCAGCATTTT.

For this clone: This CDR3 is also generated by other DNA sequences in the sample. The chain couples TRBV4-2 to TRBJ2-7; either TRBD1 or TRBD2 may fit D (7 bases each). CDR3 length equals 15 residues. V shed 4 bases and J shed 4 bases, with 17 bases lying between them. The V gene's germline CDR1 is LGHNA and CDR2 YNFKEQ. The CDR3 sequence: CASSPRGGGSYEQYF. The DNA for the CDR3 is TGTGCCAGCAGCCCCCGGGGAGGGGGCTCGTACGAGCAGTACTTC.

The chain carries TRBV2 and TRBJ2-7, with 10 bases lining up with TRBD2. The CDR3 totals 14 residues. With V trimmed by 7 bases and J by 4 bases, 7 bases remained unmatched. In germline, CDR1 is SNHLY, CDR2 FYNNEI. The CDR3 spells CASKAAGGNYEQYF. In DNA, the CDR3 is TGTGCCAGCAAGGCAGCGGGAGGGAATTACGAGCAGTACTTC.

The chain recombines TRBV7-6 with TRBJ2-1; 8 nucleotides match TRBD2. Germline V gene lookup returns CDR1 SGHVS and CDR2 FNYEAQ. V trimming: 6 bases; J trimming: 8 bases; junction bases outside the gene matches: 12. The CDR3 covers 15 residues. DNA of the CDR3: TGTGCCAGCAGTTATAGCCCGGGACTAGTAGATGAGCAGTTCTTC. Translated, it gives CASSYSPGLVDEQFF.

A remark on this clone: Other DNA sequences within the sample encode an identical CDR3. This chain links TRBV27 with TRBJ2-7, with a weak D call TRBD2 (5 bases). The CDR3 extends over 13 amino acids. The germline V gene has CDR1 MNHEY and CDR2 SMNVEV (reference sequence). Trimming removed 3 bases at V and 3 bases at J, with 9 bases between. CDR3 sequence (DNA): TGTGCCAGCAGTTTTGCGGGTAACTACGAGCAGTACTTC. Amino acids: CASSFAGNYEQYF.

The rearrangement joins TRBV6-1 to TRBJ1-4, with 8 bases identical to TRBD1. The CDR3 has 14 residues. V lost 6 bases to trimming and J lost 5 bases; unmatched junction nucleotides: 5. Germline V gene data show CDR1 as MNHNS and CDR2 as SASEGT. The CDR3 reads CASSNRGSNEKLFF. DNA for the CDR3: TGTGCCAGCAGCAACAGGGGGTCCAATGAAAAACTGTTTTTT.

V gene TRBV5-6 combines with J gene TRBJ2-7; D is possibly TRBD1 (6 bases). V dropped 3 bases and J dropped 3 bases, with 10 bases sitting between them. The germline gives CDR1 SGHDT, CDR2 YYEEEE. The CDR3 totals 13 residues. Here the CDR3 reads CASSSDSYYEQYF. The CDR3 coding sequence is TGTGCCAGCAGCTCGGACAGTTACTACGAGCAGTACTTC.